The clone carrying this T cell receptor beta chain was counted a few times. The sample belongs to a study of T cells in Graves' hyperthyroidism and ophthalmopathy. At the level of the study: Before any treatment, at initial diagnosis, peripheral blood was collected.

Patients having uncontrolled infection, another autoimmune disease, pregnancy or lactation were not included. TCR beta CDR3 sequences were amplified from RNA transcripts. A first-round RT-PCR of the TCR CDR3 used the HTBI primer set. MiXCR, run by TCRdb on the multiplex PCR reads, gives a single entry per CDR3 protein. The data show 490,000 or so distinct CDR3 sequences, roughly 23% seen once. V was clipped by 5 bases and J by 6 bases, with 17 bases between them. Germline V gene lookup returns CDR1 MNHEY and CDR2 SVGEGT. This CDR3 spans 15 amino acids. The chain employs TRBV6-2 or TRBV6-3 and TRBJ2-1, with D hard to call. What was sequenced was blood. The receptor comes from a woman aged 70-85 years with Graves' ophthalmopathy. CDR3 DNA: TGTGCCAGCAGTGCAATGGTCAAAAGAATCAATGAGCAGTTCTTC. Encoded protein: CASSAMVKRINEQFF.